One and the same sample provided the 9 T cell receptor beta chains below, sequenced in a study of molecular identifiers for immune sequencing clone quantification (dated by TCRdb to between 2017 and 2018). The library came from PCR. The listed sequencing device is Illumina HiSeq 4000. TCRdb trimmed the raw reads at Q25, called clones with MiXCR and kept productive beta chains. Rows with a matching CDR3 protein are joined into one entry that keeps the most common DNA and genes. Here the sample has thousands of distinct CDR3 sequences; 13% to 15% occur a single time. The ten largest clones take up 1.5% of the sample. Sequencing was done on a sample of naive CD8+ T cells from blood, with Jurkat cell RNA spiked in. The cell subset or site label of this sample denotes: FACS-sorted CD8+CD4-CCR7+CD45RA+ naive T cells. The receptors were gathered from a human donor in good health. Some libraries in this study had Jurkat cell RNA spiked in.

In regard to this clonotype: A much larger clone differs from this one at a single base, so this may be a read error. Because it lacks the conserved phenylalanine or tryptophan at the end, this CDR3 is likely a read error. The rearrangement joins TRBV2 to TRBJ2-7; 12 bases are shared with TRBD1. Germline trimming cut 2 bases from V and 4 bases from J; bases unmatched to any gene: 6. Germline CDR1 SNHLY, CDR2 FYNNEI. This CDR3 comprises 16 residues. DNA for the CDR3: TGTGCCAGCAGTGAAAGTGGGACAGGGGGCTTATACGAGCAGTACTCC. Encoded protein: CASSESGTGGLYEQYS.

At least ten counts were recorded for this clonotype. The chain carries TRBV3-1 and TRBJ2-3; 8 nucleotides align to TRBD2. Germline CDR1 reads LGHDT; CDR2 reads YNNKEL (reference sequence). The CDR3 is 19 residues long. V shed 1 base, J shed 6 bases, and the junction held 18 bases outside the gene matches. CDR3 coding DNA: TGTGCCAGCAGCCAAGCCCTCACCCCCAATAGCGGGGTACGGGATACGCAGTATTTT. Translating gives CASSQALTPNSGVRDTQYF.

Judged by abundance, this clonotype is medium-sized. V usage is TRBV28 and J usage is TRBJ2-5; possibly TRBD2 for D (5 bases). The CDR3 length is 18 residues. Germline assignment: CDR1 MDHEN and CDR2 SYDVKM. V lost 3 bases and J 2 bases, leaving 22 bases between the germline ends. The CDR3 sequence: CASSFPAVPRPHQETQYF. CDR3 DNA: TGTGCCAGCAGTTTTCCAGCGGTGCCCCGTCCGCATCAAGAGACCCAGTACTTC.

This clonotype was recorded at least ten times. V and J are TRBV20-1 and TRBJ1-3, with D unclear. Germline V gene lookup returns CDR1 DFQATT and CDR2 SNEGSKA (reference sequence). V lost 0 bases and J 2 bases, leaving 5 bases between the germline ends. The CDR3 has 13 residues. CDR3: CSAREWTGNTIYF. CDR3 DNA: TGCAGTGCTAGAGAATGGACTGGAAACACCATATATTTT.

This clonotype was counted once. This could be a read error, since a much larger clone is one nucleotide away. The chain links TRBV29-1 to TRBJ2-3; D gene unclear. CDR3 length: 10 residues. Looked up from germline, CDR1 is SQVTM and CDR2 is ANQGSEA. This chain's CDR3 is CSAYSGTQCF. As DNA, the CDR3 is TGCAGCGCCTACTCGGGTACGCAGTGTTTT.

J is TRBJ1-2 and V is TRBV5-3, with 7 bases that match TRBD1. TRBV5-3 is flagged as an ORF with uncertain function. The CDR3 is 14 amino acids. The J segment lost 6 bases and the V segment lost 8 bases, leaving 13 bases of the junction unmatched. The CDR3 DNA is TGTGCCAGCGGGAGCCCGGAGGGGGCCCATGGCTACACCTTC. This codes for CASGSPEGAHGYTF.

This clonotype rates as medium-sized. The chain employs TRBV20-1 and TRBJ2-3; the match to TRBD2 covers 12 bases. With V trimmed by 4 bases and J by 5 bases, 13 bases remained unmatched. The germline V gene has CDR1 DFQATT and CDR2 SNEGSKA (reference sequence). This CDR3 is built from 17 residues. The CDR3 here is CSAKQLAGGPSRDTQYF. In DNA form, the CDR3 reads TGCAGTGCTAAGCAACTAGCGGGAGGACCTTCAAGAGATACGCAGTATTTT.

This clonotype is categorized as medium-sized. The chain uses TRBV7-3 and TRBJ2-2; no clear D. Germline lookup yields CDR1 SGHTA and CDR2 FQGTGA. CDR3 length: 13 residues. The germline V and J ends were trimmed by 5 bases and 3 bases, with 7 bases remaining between them. CDR3 coding DNA: TGTGCCAGCAGCGAAGCCTACACCGGGGAGCTGTTTTTT. It specifies CASSEAYTGELFF.

This clonotype was picked up many times. The chain links TRBV6-5 to TRBJ2-1, with 11 nucleotides matching TRBD2. The J segment lost 9 bases and the V segment lost 2 bases, leaving 9 bases of the junction unmatched. The CDR3 is 16 amino acids. The V gene's germline CDR1 is MNHEY and CDR2 SVGAGI. The DNA for the CDR3 is TGTGCCAGCAGTTACGCGGGTAGCGGGGGGGCAGGTGAGCAGTTCTTC. Residues: CASSYAGSGGAGEQFF.